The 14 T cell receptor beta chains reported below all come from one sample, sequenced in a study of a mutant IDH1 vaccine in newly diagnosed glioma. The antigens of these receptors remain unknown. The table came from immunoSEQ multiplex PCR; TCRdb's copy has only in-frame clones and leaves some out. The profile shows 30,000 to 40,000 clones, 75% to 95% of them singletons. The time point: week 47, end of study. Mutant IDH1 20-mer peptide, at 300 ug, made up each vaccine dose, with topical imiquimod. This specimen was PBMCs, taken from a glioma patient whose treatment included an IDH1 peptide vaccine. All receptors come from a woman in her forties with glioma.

CDR3: CASSRKTGDTEAFF. In nucleotides, the CDR3 is TGTGCCAGCTCACGAAAGACAGGGGACACTGAAGCTTTCTTT. V gene TRBV18 combines with J gene TRBJ1-1; TRBD1 matches at 8 bases. The junction had 4 bases not matched to a gene; V was cut back by 4 bases and J by 3 bases. Germline V gene lookup returns CDR1 KGHSH and CDR2 LQKENI. The CDR3 is made up of 14 amino acids.

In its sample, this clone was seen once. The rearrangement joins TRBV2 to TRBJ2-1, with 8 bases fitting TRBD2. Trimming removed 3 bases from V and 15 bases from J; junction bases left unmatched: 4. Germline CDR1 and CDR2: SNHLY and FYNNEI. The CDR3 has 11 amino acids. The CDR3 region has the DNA TGTGCCAGCAGTGAGAGACTAGCGCGGTTCTTC. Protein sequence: CASSERLARFF.

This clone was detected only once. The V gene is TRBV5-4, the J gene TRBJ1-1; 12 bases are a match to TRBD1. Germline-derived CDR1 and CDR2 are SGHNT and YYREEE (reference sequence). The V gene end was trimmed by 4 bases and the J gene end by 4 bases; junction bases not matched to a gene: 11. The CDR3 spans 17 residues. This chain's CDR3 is CASSKGTGGIKITEAFF. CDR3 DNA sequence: TGTGCCAGCAGCAAGGGGACAGGGGGCATAAAGATCACTGAAGCTTTCTTT.

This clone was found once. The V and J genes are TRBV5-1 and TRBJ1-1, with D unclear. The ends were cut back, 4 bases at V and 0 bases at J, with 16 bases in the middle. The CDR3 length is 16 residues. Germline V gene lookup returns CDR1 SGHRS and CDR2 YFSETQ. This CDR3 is CASSPGGVGLNTEAFF. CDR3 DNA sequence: TGCGCCAGCAGCCCCGGCGGGGTCGGCTTGAACACTGAAGCTTTCTTT.

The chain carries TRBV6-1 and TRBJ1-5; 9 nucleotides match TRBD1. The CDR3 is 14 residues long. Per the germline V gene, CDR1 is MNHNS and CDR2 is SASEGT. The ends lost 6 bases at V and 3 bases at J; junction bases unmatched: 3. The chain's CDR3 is CASRGQGNNQPQHF. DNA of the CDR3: TGTGCCAGCAGGGGACAGGGCAACAATCAGCCCCAGCATTTT.

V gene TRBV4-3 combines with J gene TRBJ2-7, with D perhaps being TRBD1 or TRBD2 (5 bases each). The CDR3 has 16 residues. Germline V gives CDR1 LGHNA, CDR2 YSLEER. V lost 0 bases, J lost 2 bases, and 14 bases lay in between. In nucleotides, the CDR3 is TGCGCCAGCAGCCAAGATACGGGGCGCCTTCCCTACGAGCAGTACTTC. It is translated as CASSQDTGRLPYEQYF.

This CDR3 reads CASSVGKGTAYEQYF. The CDR3 coding sequence is TGTGCCAGCAGCGTAGGTAAGGGGACTGCCTACGAGCAGTACTTC. The chain uses TRBV9 and TRBJ2-7; TRBD2 might be the D (6 bases). The CDR3 spans 15 residues. Germline V gives CDR1 SGDLS, CDR2 YYNGEE. With 0 bases removed from V and 2 bases from J, the gap between germline ends came to 12 bases.

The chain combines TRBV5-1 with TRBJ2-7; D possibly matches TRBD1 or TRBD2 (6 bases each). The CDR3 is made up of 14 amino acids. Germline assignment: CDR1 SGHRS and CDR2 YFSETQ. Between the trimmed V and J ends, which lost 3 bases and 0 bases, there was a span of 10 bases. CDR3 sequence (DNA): TGCGCCAGCAGCTCGGGGGACACCTCCTACGAGCAGTACTTC. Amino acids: CASSSGDTSYEQYF.

The CDR3 DNA follows: TGTGCCAGCAGCGGACAGGGGTACACTGAAGCTTTCTTT. This codes for CASSGQGYTEAFF. V and J are TRBV9 and TRBJ1-1, with 8 bases fitting TRBD1. The CDR3 contains 13 residues. Germline V gene sequence: CDR1 SGDLS, CDR2 YYNGEE. Germline trimming cut 3 bases from V and 3 bases from J; bases unmatched to any gene: 1.

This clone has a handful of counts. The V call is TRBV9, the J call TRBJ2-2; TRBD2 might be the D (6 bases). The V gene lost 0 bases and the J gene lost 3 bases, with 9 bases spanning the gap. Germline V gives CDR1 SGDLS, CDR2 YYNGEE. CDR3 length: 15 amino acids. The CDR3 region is CASSVAGVDTGELFF. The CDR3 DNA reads TGTGCCAGCAGCGTAGCGGGGGTAGACACCGGGGAGCTGTTTTTT.

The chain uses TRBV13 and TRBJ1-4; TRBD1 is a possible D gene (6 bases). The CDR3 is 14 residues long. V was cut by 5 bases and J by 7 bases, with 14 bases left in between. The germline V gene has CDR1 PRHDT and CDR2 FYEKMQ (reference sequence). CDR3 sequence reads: CASSPRTVSEKLFF. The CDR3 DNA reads TGTGCCAGCAGCCCAAGGACAGTCAGTGAAAAACTGTTTTTT.

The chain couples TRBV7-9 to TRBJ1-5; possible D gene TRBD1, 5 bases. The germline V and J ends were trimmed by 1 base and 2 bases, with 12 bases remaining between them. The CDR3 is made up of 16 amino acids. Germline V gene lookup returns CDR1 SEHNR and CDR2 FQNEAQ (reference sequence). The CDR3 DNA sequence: TGTGCCAGCAGCTTAGACGGGGGAGGTGGCAATCAGCCCCAGCATTTT. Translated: CASSLDGGGGNQPQHF.

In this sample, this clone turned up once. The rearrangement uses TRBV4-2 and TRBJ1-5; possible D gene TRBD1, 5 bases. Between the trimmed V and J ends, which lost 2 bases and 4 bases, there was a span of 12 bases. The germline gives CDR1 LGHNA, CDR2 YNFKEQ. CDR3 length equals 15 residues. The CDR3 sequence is CASSQNGQGNQPQHF. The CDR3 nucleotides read TGTGCCAGCAGCCAAAACGGGCAGGGTAATCAGCCCCAGCATTTT.

The CDR3 coding sequence is TGTGCCAGCAGCCGCAGGACAGGGGACCAAGAGACCCAGTACTTC. It specifies CASSRRTGDQETQYF. The rearrangement uses TRBV2 and TRBJ2-5; 9 positions agree with TRBD1. The V segment lost 6 bases and the J segment 0 bases; nucleotides outside the gene matches: 5. Germline CDR1 is SNHLY and CDR2 is FYNNEI. This CDR3 has 15 amino acids.